This T cell receptor beta chain was sequenced during a study of blood T cell repertoires in COVID-19. V shed 1 base and J 4 bases; nucleotides not matched to a gene: 3. The CDR3 is made up of 16 amino acids. CDR1 and CDR2 from the germline V gene are MGHRA and YSYEKL. Original data processing: From reference gene primer amplification, estimates of nucleated cell counts were derived. The protocol was immunoSEQ multiplex PCR, while the TCRdb copy is restricted to in-frame clones and leaves out a portion. For V, J and clone size, that table is used; D and trimming come from the DNA. The data contain under 450,000 clones, more than 85% of them singletons.

The sequence derives from a woman under 40 who had recovered from COVID-19. Sequencing was carried out using PBMCs or T cells enriched from blood (not recorded which). This sequence joins TRBV4-1 and TRBJ2-3; 12 nucleotides match TRBD1. Here the CDR3 DNA reads TGCGCCAGCAGCCAAGTTGGGACAGGGGGCGCAGATACGCAGTATTTT. This codes for CASSQVGTGGADTQYF.